Listed below are T cell receptor beta chains from one sample, sequenced in a study of cytomegalovirus exposure and HLA in healthy donors. The protocol was immunoSEQ multiplex PCR, while the TCRdb copy is restricted to in-frame clones and leaves out a portion. This table holds 150,000 to 200,000 clones, roughly 85% found once. Sequencing was done on a sample of PBMCs. The receptors were gathered from a woman in her 30s in good health and CMV-seronegative. The CDR3 runs from the conserved cysteine through the conserved F or W. A D gene is named only where the DNA matches it firmly. Clone size, where shown, is once, few, many, or a class for clones that have expanded.

j_gene | v_gene | abundance | d_gene | CDR3aa | CDR3nt
TRBJ2-1 | TRBV5-1 | once | TRBD2 | CASSHGLAGINEQFF | TGCGCCAGCAGCCATGGACTAGCGGGAATCAATGAGCAGTTCTTC
TRBJ2-3 | TRBV7-9 | NA | NA | CASSPKGSTDTQYF | TGTGCCAGCAGCCCGAAGGGGAGCACAGATACGCAGTATTTT
TRBJ1-1 | TRBV27 | NA | TRBD1 | CASGERDRGRVNTEAFF | TGTGCCAGCGGTGAGCGGGACAGGGGTAGGGTGAACACTGAAGCTTTCTTT
TRBJ2-7 | TRBV7-3 | NA | TRBD2 | CASSSPSGEQYF | TGTGCCAGCAGCTCTCCTAGCGGGGAGCAGTACTTC
TRBJ2-6 | TRBV5-8 | NA | NA | CASSPRQSGANVLTF | TGTGCCAGCAGCCCTAGACAGTCTGGGGCCAACGTCCTGACTTTC
TRBJ2-1 | TRBV29-1 | NA | TRBD1 | CSVLLGQALYYNEQFF | TGCAGCGTTCTCTTAGGACAGGCCCTTTATTACAATGAGCAGTTCTTC
TRBJ2-3 | TRBV5-4 | NA | NA | CASSWQSGHTDTQYF | TGTGCCAGCAGCTGGCAGAGTGGGCACACAGATACGCAGTATTTT
TRBJ2-1 | TRBV19 | NA | TRBD2 | CASSVSGSSYNEQFF | TGTGCCAGTAGTGTTAGCGGGAGTTCCTACAATGAGCAGTTCTTC
TRBJ2-2 | TRBV7-9 | once | TRBD1 | CASSPLAIGQGASGELFF | TGTGCCAGCAGCCCTCTTGCGATAGGACAGGGGGCCTCCGGGGAGCTGTTTTTT
TRBJ2-3 | TRBV11-3 | NA | TRBD1 | CASSPTGAFTDTQYF | TGTGCCAGCAGTCCAACAGGGGCCTTCACAGATACGCAGTATTTT
TRBJ1-3 | TRBV11-2 | NA | NA | CASSQSGRGNTIYF | TGTGCCAGCAGCCAATCAGGGCGGGGAAACACCATATATTTT
TRBJ1-2 | TRBV11-2 | NA | NA | CASSQSQLVTGGYTF | TGTGCCAGCAGTCAAAGTCAGCTCGTAACAGGTGGCTACACCTTC
TRBJ1-4 | TRBV27 | NA | NA | CASSFSGIGEKLFF | TGTGCCAGCAGTTTTTCAGGGATAGGCGAAAAACTGTTTTTT
TRBJ2-7 | TRBV6-5 | NA | TRBD1 | CASSYSSGTGNEQYF | TGTGCCAGCAGTTACTCGTCCGGGACAGGGAACGAGCAGTACTTC
TRBJ1-4 | TRBV5-6 | NA | TRBD1 | CASSVGTGGEKLFF | TGTGCCAGCAGCGTGGGGACAGGGGGCGAAAAACTGTTTTTT
TRBJ2-3 | TRBV5-6 | NA | NA | CASGDTSTDTQYF | TGTGCCAGCGGCGACACTAGCACAGATACGCAGTATTTT
TRBJ2-7 | TRBV7-2 | NA | NA | CASSLDRGIEQYF | TGTGCCAGCAGCTTAGACCGGGGTATCGAGCAGTACTTC
TRBJ2-7 | TRBV7-2 | once | NA | CASSPPGGRREQYF | TGTGCCAGCAGCCCACCGGGGGGCCGTCGGGAGCAGTACTTC
TRBJ1-5 | TRBV28 | NA | TRBD1 | CASSLRTGTGGNQPQHF | TGTGCCAGCAGCCTGCGAACCGGGACAGGGGGTAACCAGCCCCAGCATTTT
TRBJ1-5 | TRBV13 | few | TRBD1 | CASSLRGQGIGNQPQHF | TGTGCCAGCAGCTTGAGGGGACAGGGGATTGGAAATCAGCCCCAGCATTTT
TRBJ1-2 | TRBV29-1 | NA | TRBD1 | CSTQGGNYGYTF | TGCAGCACACAGGGGGGGAACTATGGCTACACCTTC
TRBJ1-5 | TRBV6-5 | NA | TRBD1 | CATGGINSNQPQHF | TGTGCCACAGGGGGGATTAACAGCAATCAGCCCCAGCATTTT
TRBJ1-1 | TRBV11-3 | NA | NA | CASSRTPPGTEGEAFF | TGTGCCAGCAGCCGAACCCCTCCCGGGACTGAGGGTGAAGCTTTCTTT
TRBJ2-1 | TRBV5-4 | NA | NA | CASTPARAAYNEQFF | TGTGCCAGCACCCCTGCGAGGGCAGCCTACAATGAGCAGTTCTTC
TRBJ1-3 | TRBV29-1 | NA | NA | CSVARSPPDSGNTIYF | TGCAGCGTTGCAAGGAGCCCACCCGACTCTGGAAACACCATATATTTT
TRBJ1-2 | TRBV10-3 | NA | NA | CAIRGGSNYGYTF | TGTGCCATCAGAGGCGGGTCCAACTATGGCTACACCTTC
TRBJ2-5 | TRBV15 | NA | NA | CATSRERHPQETQYF | TGTGCCACCAGCAGAGAACGACATCCCCAAGAGACCCAGTACTTC
TRBJ1-2 | TRBV6-6 | NA | NA | CASSYSGSAYGYTF | TGTGCCAGCAGTTACTCCGGGAGTGCCTATGGCTACACCTTC
TRBJ1-4 | TRBV28 | NA | NA | CASSLGQGSNEKLFF | TGTGCCAGCAGTTTGGGGCAGGGCTCTAATGAAAAACTGTTTTTT